Detailed here is one T cell receptor beta chain. Its antigen is not known. The sample holds other DNA sequences that translate to the same CDR3. The CDR3 extends over 11 amino acids. V was shortened by 6 bases and J by 0 bases, with 3 bases between the two germline ends. Germline lookup yields CDR1 SNHLY and CDR2 FYNNEI. The source of the sample is a study of CD8+ T cells in alopecia areata. In the study overall: Tofacitinib lasted 6 to 18 months, then 6 months off drug. Study-wide findings and caveats: Besides other cells, scalp samples also yield sequences of resident alphabeta T cells from normal skin.

Isolated RNA was reverse transcribed into cDNA used as the sequencing template. The data were produced by immunoSEQ multiplex PCR, yet TCRdb's version contains in-frame clones alone and is incomplete. Here the sample spans about 250,000 clones, 45% to 70% being singletons. Documented treatment: oral pan-JAK inhibitor, 5-10 mg twice daily. This material consisted of CD4+ T cells sorted from blood, taken around week 53, from a patient treated with tofacitinib. The source of this sequence is a human donor with alopecia areata. This rearrangement joins TRBV2 to TRBJ2-7; no reliable D call. CDR3 in DNA: TGTGCCAGCAGCCTCTCCTACGAGCAGTACTTC. This sequence encodes CASSLSYEQYF.